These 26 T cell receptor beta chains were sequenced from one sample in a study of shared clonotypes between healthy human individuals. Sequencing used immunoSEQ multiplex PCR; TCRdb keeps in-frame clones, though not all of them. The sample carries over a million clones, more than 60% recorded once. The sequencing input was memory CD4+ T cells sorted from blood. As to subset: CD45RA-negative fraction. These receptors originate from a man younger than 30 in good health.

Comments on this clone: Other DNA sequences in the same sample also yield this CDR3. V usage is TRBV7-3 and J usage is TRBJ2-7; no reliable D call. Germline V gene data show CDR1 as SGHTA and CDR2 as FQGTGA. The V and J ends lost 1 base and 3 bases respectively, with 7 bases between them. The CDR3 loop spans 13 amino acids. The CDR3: CASSLSGSYEQYF. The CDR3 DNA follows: TGTGCCAGCAGCTTAAGTGGCAGCTACGAGCAGTACTTC.

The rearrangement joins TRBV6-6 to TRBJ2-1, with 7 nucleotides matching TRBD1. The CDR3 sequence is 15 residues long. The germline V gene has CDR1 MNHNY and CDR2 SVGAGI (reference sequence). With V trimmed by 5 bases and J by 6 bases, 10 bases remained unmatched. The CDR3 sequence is CASSREGQQPNEQFF. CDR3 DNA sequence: TGTGCCAGCAGTCGAGAGGGACAGCAGCCCAATGAGCAGTTCTTC.

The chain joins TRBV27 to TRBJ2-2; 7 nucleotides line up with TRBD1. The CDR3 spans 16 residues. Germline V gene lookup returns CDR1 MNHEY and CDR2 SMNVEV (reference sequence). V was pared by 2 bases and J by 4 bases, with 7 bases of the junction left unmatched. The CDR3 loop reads CASSLAGTATTGELFF. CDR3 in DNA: TGTGCCAGCAGTTTAGCCGGGACAGCGACCACCGGGGAGCTGTTTTTT.

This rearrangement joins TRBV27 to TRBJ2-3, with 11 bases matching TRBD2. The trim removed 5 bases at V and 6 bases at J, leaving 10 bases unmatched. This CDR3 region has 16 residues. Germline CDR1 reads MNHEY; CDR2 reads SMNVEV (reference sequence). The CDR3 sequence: CASSPRLAGSRDTQYF. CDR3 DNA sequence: TGTGCCAGCAGTCCCCGACTAGCGGGGTCTCGCGATACGCAGTATTTT.

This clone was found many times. Here the CDR3 DNA reads TGTGCCAGCAGCCCCGGGAGCTCCTACAATGAGCAGTTCTTC. Translation: CASSPGSSYNEQFF. The chain is built from TRBV9 and TRBJ2-1; TRBD2 is a possible D gene (6 bases). The germline gives CDR1 SGDLS, CDR2 YYNGEE. The length of the CDR3 is 14 residues. V was trimmed by 4 bases and J by 0 bases, leaving 8 bases between them.

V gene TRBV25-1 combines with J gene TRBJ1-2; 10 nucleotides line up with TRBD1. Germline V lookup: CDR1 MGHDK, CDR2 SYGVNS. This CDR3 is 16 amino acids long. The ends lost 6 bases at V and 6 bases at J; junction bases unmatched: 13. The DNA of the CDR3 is TGTGCCAGCAGCCCCTCTCCCGGGACAGGGGTGGATGGCTACACCTTC. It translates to CASSPSPGTGVDGYTF.

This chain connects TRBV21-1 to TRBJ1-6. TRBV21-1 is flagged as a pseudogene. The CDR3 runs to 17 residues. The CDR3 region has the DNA TGTGCCAGCAGCAAACGGGTGAGAGCCCTTTTTAATTCACCCCTCCACTTT. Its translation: CASSKRVRALFNSPLHF.

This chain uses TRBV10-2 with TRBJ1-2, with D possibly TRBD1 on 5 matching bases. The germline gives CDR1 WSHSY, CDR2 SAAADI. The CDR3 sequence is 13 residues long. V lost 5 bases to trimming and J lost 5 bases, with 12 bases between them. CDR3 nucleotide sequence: TGCGCCAGCAGTCCGGGGGAGGGATATGGCTACACCTTC. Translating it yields CASSPGEGYGYTF.

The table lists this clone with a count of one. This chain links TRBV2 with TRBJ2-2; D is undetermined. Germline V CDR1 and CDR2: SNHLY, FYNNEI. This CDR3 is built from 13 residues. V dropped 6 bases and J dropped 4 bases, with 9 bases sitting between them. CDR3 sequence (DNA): TGTGCCAGCAGCTTAGTGCCCACCGGGGAGCTGTTTTTT. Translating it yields CASSLVPTGELFF.

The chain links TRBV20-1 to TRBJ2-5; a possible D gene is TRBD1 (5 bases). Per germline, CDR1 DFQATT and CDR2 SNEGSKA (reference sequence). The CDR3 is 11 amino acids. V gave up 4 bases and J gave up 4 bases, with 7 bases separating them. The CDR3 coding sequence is TGCAGTGCTACAGGGCGAGAGACCCAGTACTTC. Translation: CSATGRETQYF.

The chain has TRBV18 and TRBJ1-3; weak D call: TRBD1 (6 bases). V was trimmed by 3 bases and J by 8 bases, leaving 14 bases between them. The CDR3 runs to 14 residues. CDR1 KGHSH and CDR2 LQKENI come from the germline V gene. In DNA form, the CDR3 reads TGTGCCAGCTCACCGCGACAGGCTGAGGACACCATATATTTT. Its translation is CASSPRQAEDTIYF. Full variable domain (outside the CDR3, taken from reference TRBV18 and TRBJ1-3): NAGVMQNPRHLVRRRGQEARLRCSPMKGHSHVYWYRQLPEEGLKFMVYLQKENIIDESGMPKERFSAEFPKEGPSILRIQQVVRGDSAAYFCASSPRQAEDTIYFGEGSWLTVV.

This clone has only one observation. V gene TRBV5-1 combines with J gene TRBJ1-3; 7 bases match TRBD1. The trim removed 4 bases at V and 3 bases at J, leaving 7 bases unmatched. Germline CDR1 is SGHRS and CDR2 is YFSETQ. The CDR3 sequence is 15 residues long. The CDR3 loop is CASSVQGGNGNTIYF. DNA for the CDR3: TGCGCCAGCAGCGTCCAGGGGGGGAATGGAAACACCATATATTTT.

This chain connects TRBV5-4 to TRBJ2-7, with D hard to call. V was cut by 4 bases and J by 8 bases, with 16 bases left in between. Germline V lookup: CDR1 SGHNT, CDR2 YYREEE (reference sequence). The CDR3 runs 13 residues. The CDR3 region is CASSPPNEFKQYF. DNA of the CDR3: TGTGCCAGCAGCCCCCCAAACGAGTTCAAGCAGTACTTC.

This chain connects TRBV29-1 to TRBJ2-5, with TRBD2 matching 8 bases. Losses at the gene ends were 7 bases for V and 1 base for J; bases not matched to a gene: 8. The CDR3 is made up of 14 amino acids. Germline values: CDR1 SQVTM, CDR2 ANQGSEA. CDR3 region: CSAWGRGAQETQYF. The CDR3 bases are TGCAGCGCCTGGGGGCGGGGGGCCCAAGAGACCCAGTACTTC.

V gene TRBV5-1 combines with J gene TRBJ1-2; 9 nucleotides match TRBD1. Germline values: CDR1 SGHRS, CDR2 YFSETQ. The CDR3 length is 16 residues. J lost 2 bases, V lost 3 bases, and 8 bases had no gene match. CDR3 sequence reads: CASSYSGQGLNYGYTF. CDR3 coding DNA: TGCGCCAGCAGCTACTCGGGACAGGGACTCAACTATGGCTACACCTTC.

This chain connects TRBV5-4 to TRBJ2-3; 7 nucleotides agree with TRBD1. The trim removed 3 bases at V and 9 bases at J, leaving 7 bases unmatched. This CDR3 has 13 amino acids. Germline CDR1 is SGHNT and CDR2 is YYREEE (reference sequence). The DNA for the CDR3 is TGTGCCAGCAGCTCTAAAGGACAGGCGACGCAGTATTTT. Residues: CASSSKGQATQYF.

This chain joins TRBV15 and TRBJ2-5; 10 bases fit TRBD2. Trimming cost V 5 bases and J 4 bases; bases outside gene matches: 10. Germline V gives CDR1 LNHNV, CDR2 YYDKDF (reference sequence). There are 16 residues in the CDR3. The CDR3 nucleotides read TGTGCCACCAGCCAGGGGGCTAGCGGGAGTGGAGAGACCCAGTACTTC. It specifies CATSQGASGSGETQYF.

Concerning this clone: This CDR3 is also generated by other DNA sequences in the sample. This CDR3 is CASSSQGNQPQHF. DNA for the CDR3: TGTGCCAGCAGCTCCCAGGGGAATCAGCCCCAGCATTTT. The chain uses TRBV7-2 and TRBJ1-5, with D maybe TRBD1 (6 bases). V lost 4 bases to trimming and J lost 4 bases, with 8 bases between them. Germline-derived CDR1 and CDR2 are SGHTA and FQGNSA. CDR3 length equals 13 residues.

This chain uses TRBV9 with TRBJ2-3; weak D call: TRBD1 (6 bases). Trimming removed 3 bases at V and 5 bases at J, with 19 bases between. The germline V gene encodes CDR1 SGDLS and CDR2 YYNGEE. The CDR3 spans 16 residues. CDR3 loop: CASSEGRQVTRDTQYF. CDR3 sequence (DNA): TGTGCCAGCAGCGAGGGAAGACAGGTGACCCGAGATACGCAGTATTTT.

This CDR3 reads CAISPDRGSATSSFF. In DNA, the CDR3 is TGTGCCATCAGTCCGGACAGGGGTTCGGCCACATCAAGCTTCTTC. This chain links TRBV10-3 with TRBJ2-1; 9 nucleotides align to TRBD1. Germline CDR1 reads ENHRY; CDR2 reads SYGVKD. The V gene end was trimmed by 5 bases and the J gene end by 16 bases; junction bases not matched to a gene: 18. The CDR3 totals 15 residues.

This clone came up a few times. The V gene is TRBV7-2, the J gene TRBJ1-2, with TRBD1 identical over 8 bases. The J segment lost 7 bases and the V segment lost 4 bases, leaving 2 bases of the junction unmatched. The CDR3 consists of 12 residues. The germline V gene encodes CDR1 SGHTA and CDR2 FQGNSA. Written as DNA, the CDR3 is TGTGCCAGCAGCTCAGGGGGCGGTGGCTACACCTTC. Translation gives CASSSGGGGYTF.

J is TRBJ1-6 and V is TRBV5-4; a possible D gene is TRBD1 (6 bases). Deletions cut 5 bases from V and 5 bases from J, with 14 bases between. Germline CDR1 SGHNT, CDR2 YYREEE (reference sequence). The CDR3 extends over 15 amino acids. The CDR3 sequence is CASSPDSKNNSPLHF. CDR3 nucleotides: TGTGCCAGCAGTCCGGACAGCAAAAATAATTCACCCCTCCACTTT.

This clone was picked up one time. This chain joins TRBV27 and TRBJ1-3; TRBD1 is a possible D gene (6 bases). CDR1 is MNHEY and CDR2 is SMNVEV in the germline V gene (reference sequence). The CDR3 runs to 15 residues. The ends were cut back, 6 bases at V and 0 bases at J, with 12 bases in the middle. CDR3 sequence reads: CASRVQGSSGNTIYF. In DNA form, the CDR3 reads TGTGCCAGCAGAGTACAGGGCAGCTCTGGAAACACCATATATTTT.

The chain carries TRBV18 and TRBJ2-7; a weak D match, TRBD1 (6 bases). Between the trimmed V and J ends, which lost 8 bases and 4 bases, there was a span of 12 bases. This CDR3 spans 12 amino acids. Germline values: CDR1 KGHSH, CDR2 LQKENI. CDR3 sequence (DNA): TGTGCCAGCCGAAAGGGGGAATACGAGCAGTACTTC. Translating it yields CASRKGEYEQYF.

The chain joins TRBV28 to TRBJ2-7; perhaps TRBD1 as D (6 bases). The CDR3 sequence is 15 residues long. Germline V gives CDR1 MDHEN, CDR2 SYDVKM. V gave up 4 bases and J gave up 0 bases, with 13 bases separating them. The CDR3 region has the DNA TGTGCCAGCAGTTCGGGCAGGGGCAACTCCTACGAGCAGTACTTC. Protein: CASSSGRGNSYEQYF.

The CDR3 sequence: CASSLMTGAMNTEAFF. Written as DNA, the CDR3 is TGCGCCAGCAGCTTGATGACAGGGGCCATGAACACTGAAGCTTTCTTT. The rearrangement uses TRBV5-1 and TRBJ1-1, with 8 bases aligning to TRBD1. Trimming removed 1 base from V and 0 bases from J; junction bases left unmatched: 5. The CDR3 length is 16 residues. CDR1 and CDR2 from the germline V gene are SGHRS and YFSETQ.